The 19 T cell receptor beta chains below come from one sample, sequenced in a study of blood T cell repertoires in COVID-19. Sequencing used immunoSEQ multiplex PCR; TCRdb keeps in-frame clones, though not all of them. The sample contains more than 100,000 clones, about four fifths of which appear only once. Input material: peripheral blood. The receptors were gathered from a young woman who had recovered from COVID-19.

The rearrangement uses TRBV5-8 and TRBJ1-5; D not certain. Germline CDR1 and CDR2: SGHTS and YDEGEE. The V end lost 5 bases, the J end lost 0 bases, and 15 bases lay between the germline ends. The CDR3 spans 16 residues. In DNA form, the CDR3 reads TGTGCCAGCAGTCGTGAGGGAGGGCTTAGCAATCAGCCCCAGCATTTT. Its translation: CASSREGGLSNQPQHF.

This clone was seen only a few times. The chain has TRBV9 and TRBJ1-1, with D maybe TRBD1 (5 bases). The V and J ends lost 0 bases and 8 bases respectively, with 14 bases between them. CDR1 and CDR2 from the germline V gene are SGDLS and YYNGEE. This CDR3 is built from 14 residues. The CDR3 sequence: CASSVEGRAGEAFF. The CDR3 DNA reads TGTGCCAGCAGCGTAGAGGGTCGCGCAGGGGAAGCTTTCTTT.

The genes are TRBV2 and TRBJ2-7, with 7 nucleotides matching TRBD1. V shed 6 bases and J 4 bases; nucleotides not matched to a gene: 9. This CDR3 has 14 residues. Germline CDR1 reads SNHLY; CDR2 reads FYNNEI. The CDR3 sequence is CASSVPGQNYEQYF. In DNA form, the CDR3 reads TGTGCCAGCAGCGTACCGGGACAGAATTACGAGCAGTACTTC. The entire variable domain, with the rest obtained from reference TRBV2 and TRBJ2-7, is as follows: EPEVTQTPSHQVTQMGQEVILRCVPISNHLYFYWYRQILGQKVEFLVSFYNNEISEKSEIFDDQFSVERPDGSNFTLKIRSTKLEDSAMYFCASSVPGQNYEQYFGPGTRLTVT.

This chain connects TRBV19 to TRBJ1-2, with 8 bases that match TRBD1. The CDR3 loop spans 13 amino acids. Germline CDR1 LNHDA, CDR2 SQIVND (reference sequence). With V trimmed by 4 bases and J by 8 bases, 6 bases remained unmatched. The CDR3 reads CASSTGQVRGYTF. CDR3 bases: TGTGCCAGTAGTACGGGACAGGTACGAGGCTACACCTTC.

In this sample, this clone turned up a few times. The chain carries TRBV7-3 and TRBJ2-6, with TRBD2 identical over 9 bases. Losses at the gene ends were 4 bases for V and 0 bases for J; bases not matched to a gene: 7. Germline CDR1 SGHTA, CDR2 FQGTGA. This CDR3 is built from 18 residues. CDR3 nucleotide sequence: TGTGCCAGCAGCTCAACTAGCGGGCCCCTCTCTGGGGCCAACGTCCTGACTTTC. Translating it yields CASSSTSGPLSGANVLTF.

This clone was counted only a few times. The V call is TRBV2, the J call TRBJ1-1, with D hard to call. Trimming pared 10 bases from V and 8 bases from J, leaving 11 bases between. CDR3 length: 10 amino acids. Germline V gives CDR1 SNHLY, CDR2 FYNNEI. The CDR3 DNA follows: TGTGCCACCTCCGCACTCGAAGCTTTCTTT. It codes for CATSALEAFF.

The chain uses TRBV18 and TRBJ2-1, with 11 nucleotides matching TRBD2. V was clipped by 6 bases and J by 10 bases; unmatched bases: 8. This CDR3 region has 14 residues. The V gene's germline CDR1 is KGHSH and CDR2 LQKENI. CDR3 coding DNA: TGTGCCAGCTCCCTTAGCGGGGGGGCCTTCGAGCAGTTCTTC. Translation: CASSLSGGAFEQFF.

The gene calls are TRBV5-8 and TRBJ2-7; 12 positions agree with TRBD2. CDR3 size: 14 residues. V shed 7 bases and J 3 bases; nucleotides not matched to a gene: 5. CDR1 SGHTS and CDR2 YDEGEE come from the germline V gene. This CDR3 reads CASRTSGIIYEQYF. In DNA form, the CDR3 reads TGTGCCAGCCGGACTAGCGGGATCATCTACGAGCAGTACTTC.

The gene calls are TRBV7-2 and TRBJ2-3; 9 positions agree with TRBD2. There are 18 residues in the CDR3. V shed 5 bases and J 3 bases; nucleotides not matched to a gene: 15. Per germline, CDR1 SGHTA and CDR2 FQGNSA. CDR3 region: CASSLLSVSGGRTDTQYF. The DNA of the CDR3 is TGTGCCAGCAGCCTACTCTCTGTTAGCGGGGGACGAACAGATACGCAGTATTTT.

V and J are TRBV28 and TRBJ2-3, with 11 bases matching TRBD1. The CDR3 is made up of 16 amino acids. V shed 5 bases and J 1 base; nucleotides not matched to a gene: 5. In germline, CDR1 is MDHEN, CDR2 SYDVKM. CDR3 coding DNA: TGTGCCAGCAGTCCCCTGGGACAGGGGGGCACAGATACGCAGTATTTT. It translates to CASSPLGQGGTDTQYF.

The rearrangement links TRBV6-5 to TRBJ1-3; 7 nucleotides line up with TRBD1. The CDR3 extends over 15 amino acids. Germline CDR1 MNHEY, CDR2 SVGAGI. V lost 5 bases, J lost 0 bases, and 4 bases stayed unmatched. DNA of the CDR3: TGTGCCAGCAGTATACAGGGGAACTCTGGAAACACCATATATTTT. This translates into CASSIQGNSGNTIYF.

CDR3 residues: CASSQVTLAGSDTQYF. The DNA for the CDR3 is TGTGCCAGCAGCCAAGTTACTCTAGCGGGTTCAGATACGCAGTATTTT. The rearrangement joins TRBV3-1 (or the pseudogene TRBV3-2) to TRBJ2-3; 8 bases align to TRBD2. The V gene end was trimmed by 1 base and the J gene end by 4 bases; junction bases not matched to a gene: 7. The CDR3 covers 16 residues. Germline V gene sequence: CDR1 LGHDT, CDR2 YNNKEL (reference sequence).

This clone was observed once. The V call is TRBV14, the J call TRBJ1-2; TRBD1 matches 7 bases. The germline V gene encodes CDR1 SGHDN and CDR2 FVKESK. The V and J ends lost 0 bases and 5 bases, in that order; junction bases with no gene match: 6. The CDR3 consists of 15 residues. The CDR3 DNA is TGTGCCAGCAGCCAAGAGAGTTCGACAGGGTATGGCTACACCTTC. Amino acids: CASSQESSTGYGYTF.

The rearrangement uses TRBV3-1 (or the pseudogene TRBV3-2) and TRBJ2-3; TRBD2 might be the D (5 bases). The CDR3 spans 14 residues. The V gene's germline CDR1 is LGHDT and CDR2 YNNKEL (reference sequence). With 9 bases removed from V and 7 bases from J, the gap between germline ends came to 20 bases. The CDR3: CASSLRGSTNTQYF. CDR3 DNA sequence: TGTGCCAGTTCCCTAAGAGGGTCCACCAATACGCAGTATTTT.

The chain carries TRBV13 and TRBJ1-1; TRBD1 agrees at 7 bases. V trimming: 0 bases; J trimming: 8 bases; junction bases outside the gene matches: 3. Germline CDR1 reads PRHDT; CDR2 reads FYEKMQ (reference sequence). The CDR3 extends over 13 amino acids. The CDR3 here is CASSLGAGGEAFF. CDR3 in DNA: TGTGCCAGCAGCTTAGGTGCAGGGGGAGAAGCTTTCTTT.

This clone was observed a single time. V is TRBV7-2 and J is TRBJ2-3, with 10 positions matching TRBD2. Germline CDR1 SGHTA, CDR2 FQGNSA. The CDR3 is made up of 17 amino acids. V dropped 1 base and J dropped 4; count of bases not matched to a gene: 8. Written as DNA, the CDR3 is TGTGCCAGCAGCTTAGAATACCTAGCGGGAGTCCCAGATACGCAGTATTTT. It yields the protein CASSLEYLAGVPDTQYF.

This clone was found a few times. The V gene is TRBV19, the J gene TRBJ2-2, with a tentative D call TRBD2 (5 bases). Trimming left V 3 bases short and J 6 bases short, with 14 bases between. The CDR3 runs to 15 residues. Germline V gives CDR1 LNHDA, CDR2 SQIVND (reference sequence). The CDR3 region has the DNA TGTGCCAGTAGTATGTCCCACCTGAGGGCCGGGGAGCTGTTTTTT. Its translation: CASSMSHLRAGELFF.

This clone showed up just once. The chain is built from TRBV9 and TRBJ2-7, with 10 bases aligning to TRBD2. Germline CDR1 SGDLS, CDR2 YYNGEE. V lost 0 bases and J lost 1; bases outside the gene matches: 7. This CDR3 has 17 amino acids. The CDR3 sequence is CASSVGLAGPPSYEQYF. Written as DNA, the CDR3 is TGTGCCAGCAGCGTAGGACTAGCGGGCCCCCCTTCCTACGAGCAGTACTTC.

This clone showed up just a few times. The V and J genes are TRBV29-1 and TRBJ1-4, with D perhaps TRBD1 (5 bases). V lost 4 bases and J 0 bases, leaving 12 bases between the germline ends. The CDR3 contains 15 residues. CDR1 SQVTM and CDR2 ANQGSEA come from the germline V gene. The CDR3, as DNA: TGCAGCGTTGCAGGGACTGCCGCAACTAATGAAAAACTGTTTTTT. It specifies CSVAGTAATNEKLFF.